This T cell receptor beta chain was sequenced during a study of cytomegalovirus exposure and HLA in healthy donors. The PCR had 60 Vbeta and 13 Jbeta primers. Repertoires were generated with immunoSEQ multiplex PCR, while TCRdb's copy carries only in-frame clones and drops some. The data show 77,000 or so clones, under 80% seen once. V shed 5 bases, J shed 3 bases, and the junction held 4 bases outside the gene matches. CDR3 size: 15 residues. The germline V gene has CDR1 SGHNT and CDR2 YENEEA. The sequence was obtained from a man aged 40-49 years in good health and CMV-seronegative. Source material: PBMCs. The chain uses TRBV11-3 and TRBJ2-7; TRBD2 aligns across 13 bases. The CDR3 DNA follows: TGTGCCAGCAGCCCTGGGACTAGCGGGAACTACGAGCAGTACTTC. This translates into CASSPGTSGNYEQYF.